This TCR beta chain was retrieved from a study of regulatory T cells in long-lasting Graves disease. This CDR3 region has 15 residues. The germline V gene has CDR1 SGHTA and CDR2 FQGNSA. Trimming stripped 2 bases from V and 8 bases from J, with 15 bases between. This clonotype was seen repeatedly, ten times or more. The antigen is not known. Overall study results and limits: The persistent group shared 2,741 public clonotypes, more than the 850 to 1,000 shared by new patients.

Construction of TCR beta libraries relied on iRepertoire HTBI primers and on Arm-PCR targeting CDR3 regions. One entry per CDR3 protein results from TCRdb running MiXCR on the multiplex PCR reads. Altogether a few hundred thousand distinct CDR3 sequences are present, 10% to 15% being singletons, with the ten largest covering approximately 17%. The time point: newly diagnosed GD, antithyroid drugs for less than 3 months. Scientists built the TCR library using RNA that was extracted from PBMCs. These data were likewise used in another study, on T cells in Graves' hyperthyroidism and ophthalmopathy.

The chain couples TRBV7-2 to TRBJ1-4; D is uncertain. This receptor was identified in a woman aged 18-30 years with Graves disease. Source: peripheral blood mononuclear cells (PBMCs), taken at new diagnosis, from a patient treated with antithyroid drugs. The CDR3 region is CASSLPRKGREKLFF. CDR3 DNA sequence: TGTGCCAGCAGCTTACCCAGGAAAGGGAGAGAAAAACTGTTTTTT.